Reported below is one T cell receptor beta chain. This sample is part of a study of blood T cell repertoires in COVID-19. Study-wide background: T cells, B-cell-depleted T cells, or PBMCs provided the cDNA or gDNA that served as material.

V shed 0 bases and J shed 2 bases, with 14 bases lying between them. CDR3 size: 17 residues. In germline, CDR1 is LGHNA, CDR2 YNFKEQ. In the study's own analysis: Amplification from reference gene primers served as the basis for estimated nucleated cell counts. TCRdb keeps only in-frame clones here, not all; method: immunoSEQ multiplex PCR. The V and J calls and the clone size are those of that table, but D and trimming were determined from the DNA. The sample lists approximately 200,000 clones, around four fifths seen once, with 5.1% in the top ten. The receptor was derived from a woman aged 55-70 years who had recovered from COVID-19. The specimen was peripheral blood. The V gene is TRBV4-2, the J gene TRBJ2-1; D is perhaps TRBD1 (6 bases). Here the CDR3 DNA reads TGTGCCAGCAGCCAAGATTCTCCGGGACAAACCTACAATGAGCAGTTCTTC. This translates into CASSQDSPGQTYNEQFF.